This T cell receptor beta chain is drawn from a study of cytomegalovirus exposure and HLA in healthy donors. Study observations and caveats: Among TCR beta chains, those listed as cytomegalovirus-associated numbered over 150.

A note on this clone: The antigen remains undetermined.

The CDR3 runs to 12 residues. Per the germline V gene, CDR1 is SNHLY and CDR2 is FYNNEI. V was pared by 6 bases and J by 4 bases, with 1 base of the junction left unmatched. Both 60 Vbeta primers and 13 Jbeta primers went into the PCR. Libraries were prepared by immunoSEQ multiplex PCR; TCRdb keeps only in-frame clonotypes and omits some of them. The data hold 97,000 or so clones, with 55% to 75% observed a single time. The rearrangement joins TRBV2 to TRBJ1-2; 8 bases match TRBD1. The TCR sequence derives from a man over 45 in good health and CMV-seronegative. Sequencing used PBMCs. The CDR3 here is CASRTGGYGYTF. DNA for the CDR3: TGTGCCAGCAGAACAGGGGGCTATGGCTACACCTTC.